This T cell receptor (beta chain) was identified in a study of T cell responses to AZD1222 COVID-19 vaccine. Study-wide results and limits: Spike-specific TCR depth and breadth grew after two AZD1222 doses.

Germline V gene lookup returns CDR1 LNHDA and CDR2 SQIVND (reference sequence). This CDR3 has 13 amino acids. The V gene lost 7 bases and the J gene lost 7 bases, with 16 bases spanning the gap. Here immunoSEQ multiplex PCR was the method, and the copy in TCRdb shows in-frame clones only, minus some. The profile shows roughly 140,000 clones, roughly 89% of them singletons. For this clone: Its matching antigen is unknown.

Sequenced here: peripheral blood, sampled on day 0 of AZD1222 vaccination. The V gene is TRBV19, the J gene TRBJ2-5; perhaps D is TRBD1 or TRBD2 (5 bases each). This clonotype was sampled from an adult in good health. CDR3 in amino acids: CASTPQGRSTQYF. Here the CDR3 DNA reads TGTGCCAGTACCCCCCAGGGACGGTCGACCCAGTACTTC.